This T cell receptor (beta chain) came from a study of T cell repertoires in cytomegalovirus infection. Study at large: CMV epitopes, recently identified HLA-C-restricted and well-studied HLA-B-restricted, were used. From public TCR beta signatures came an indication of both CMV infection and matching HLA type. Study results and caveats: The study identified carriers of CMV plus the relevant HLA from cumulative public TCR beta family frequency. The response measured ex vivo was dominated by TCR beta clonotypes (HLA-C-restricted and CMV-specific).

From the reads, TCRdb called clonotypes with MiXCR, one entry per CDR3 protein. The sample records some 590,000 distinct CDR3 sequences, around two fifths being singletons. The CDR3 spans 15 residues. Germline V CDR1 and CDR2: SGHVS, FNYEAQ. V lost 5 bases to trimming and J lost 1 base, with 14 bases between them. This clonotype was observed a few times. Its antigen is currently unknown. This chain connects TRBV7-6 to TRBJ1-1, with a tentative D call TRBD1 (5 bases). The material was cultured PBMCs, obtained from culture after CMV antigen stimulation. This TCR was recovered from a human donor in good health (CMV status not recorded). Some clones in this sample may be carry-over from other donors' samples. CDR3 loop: CASSQSRGGNTEAFF. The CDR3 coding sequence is TGTGCCAGCAGCCAAAGCCGGGGGGGGAACACTGAAGCTTTCTTT.